One and the same sample provided the 23 T cell receptor beta chains below, sequenced in a study of PD-1 blockade in mismatch repair-deficient tumors. Using immunoSEQ multiplex PCR, the repertoire was profiled, and TCRdb retains in-frame clones only, with some absent. The data contain 15,000 or so clones, 84% of them singletons. The specimen comprised PBMCs, sampled before pembrolizumab treatment. The receptors were sampled from an adult with mismatch repair-deficient cancer.

The rearrangement uses TRBV19 and TRBJ2-2; unclear D gene. Germline V lookup: CDR1 LNHDA, CDR2 SQIVND (reference sequence). The V end lost 7 bases, the J end lost 1 base, and 10 bases lay between the germline ends. The CDR3 has 14 amino acids. DNA for the CDR3: TGTGCCAGTACGACCTTAGGGAACACCGGGGAGCTGTTTTTT. The encoded protein is CASTTLGNTGELFF.

The chain recombines TRBV2 with TRBJ2-2; 13 bases are a match to TRBD2. V shed 8 bases and J 7 bases; nucleotides not matched to a gene: 7. The CDR3 runs 15 residues. From germline, CDR1 is SNHLY and CDR2 FYNNEI. The CDR3 DNA reads as TGTGCCAGCTTCGGACTAGCGGGAGTGGACGGGGAGCTGTTTTTT. It translates to CASFGLAGVDGELFF.

V gene TRBV6-5 combines with J gene TRBJ2-1; 13 bases are a match to TRBD2. This CDR3 is built from 14 residues. Germline values: CDR1 MNHEY, CDR2 SVGAGI. V lost 8 bases and J lost 9; bases outside the gene matches: 7. The DNA for the CDR3 is TGTGCCAGCTCAGGACTAGCGGGAGAAATTGAGCAGTTCTTC. This gives the protein CASSGLAGEIEQFF.

V usage is TRBV5-1 and J usage is TRBJ1-2, with 7 nucleotides matching TRBD1. This CDR3 has 12 amino acids. CDR1 is SGHRS and CDR2 is YFSETQ in the germline V gene. J was trimmed by 8 bases and V by 5 bases; bases with no gene match: 6. This chain's CDR3 is CASRDRAGGYTF. The CDR3 nucleotides are TGCGCCAGCAGAGACAGGGCTGGAGGCTACACCTTC.

V is TRBV7-2 and J is TRBJ2-3; 9 nucleotides match TRBD2. Losses at the gene ends were 4 bases for V and 6 bases for J; bases not matched to a gene: 8. There are 15 residues in the CDR3. CDR1 is SGHTA, CDR2 FQGNSA, per germline. CDR3: CASSSRGLATDTQYF. Here the CDR3 DNA reads TGTGCCAGCAGCTCAAGGGGACTAGCCACCGATACGCAGTATTTT.

The rearrangement uses TRBV7-8 and TRBJ2-1; D is undetermined. The CDR3 length is 11 residues. Trimming removed 5 bases at V and 5 bases at J, with 4 bases between. Germline CDR1 is SGHVS and CDR2 is FQNEAQ. CDR3 region: CASSPHNEQFF. CDR3 in DNA: TGTGCCAGCAGCCCTCACAATGAGCAGTTCTTC.

V usage is TRBV19 and J usage is TRBJ1-5; 8 positions match TRBD1. The CDR3 spans 16 residues. CDR1 is LNHDA, CDR2 SQIVND, per germline (reference sequence). Trimming took 4 bases from V and 4 from J; bases not matched to a gene: 9. CDR3 DNA: TGTGCCAGTAGTACTCTAACAGGGGGGGCGAATCAGCCCCAGCATTTT. This translates into CASSTLTGGANQPQHF.

The rearrangement links TRBV4-1 to TRBJ2-7, with D perhaps matching TRBD1 or TRBD2 (5 bases each). V was cut by 4 bases and J by 2 bases, with 15 bases left in between. The CDR3 is made up of 15 amino acids. Germline V CDR1 and CDR2: MGHRA, YSYEKL. As DNA, the CDR3 is TGCGCCAGCAGCCCTGATTCGGGACGGACCTACGAGCAGTACTTC. It yields the protein CASSPDSGRTYEQYF.

This rearrangement joins TRBV11-2 to TRBJ1-2, with TRBD1 as a possible D gene (6 bases). CDR3 length: 16 residues. Germline values: CDR1 SGHAT, CDR2 FQNNGV. Trimming shortened V by 5 bases and J by 6 bases, and 22 bases separated the two germline ends. The CDR3 nucleotides read TGTGCCAGCAGCCCCGACCCGACAGGATTGGGGAATGGCTACACCTTC. It is translated as CASSPDPTGLGNGYTF.

The CDR3 sequence is CASSPETVTYGYTF. The CDR3 DNA sequence: TGCGCCAGCAGCCCAGAGACAGTAACCTATGGCTACACCTTC. The chain joins TRBV5-1 to TRBJ1-2; possibly TRBD1 for D (5 bases). V was clipped by 4 bases and J by 4 bases, with 14 bases between them. The CDR3 has 14 residues. CDR1 SGHRS and CDR2 YFSETQ come from the germline V gene.

The rearrangement links TRBV5-1 to TRBJ2-7; D gene uncertain. The CDR3 has 12 residues. Germline values: CDR1 SGHRS, CDR2 YFSETQ. Deletions cut 1 base from V and 7 bases from J, with 9 bases between. The CDR3 sequence: CASSLSGFEQYF. In nucleotides, the CDR3 is TGCGCCAGCAGCTTGTCAGGTTTTGAGCAGTACTTC. Based on the CDR3 plus reference TRBV5-1 and TRBJ2-7, the full variable domain is KAGVTQTPRYLIKTRGQQVTLSCSPISGHRSVSWYQQTPGQGLQFLFEYFSETQRNKGNFPGRFSGRQFSNSRSEMNVSTLELGDSALYLCASSLSGFEQYFGPGTRLTVT.

V is TRBV6-1 and J is TRBJ1-2, with TRBD1 matching 7 bases. V lost 4 bases, J lost 4 bases, and 9 bases stayed unmatched. Germline CDR1 MNHNS, CDR2 SASEGT. The CDR3 length is 15 residues. As DNA, the CDR3 is TGTGCCAGCAGTGCACCGGACAGGCCACTCTATGGCTACACCTTC. Residues: CASSAPDRPLYGYTF.

J is TRBJ2-7 and V is TRBV11-2; D remains unclear. The CDR3 runs to 15 residues. Trimming stripped 1 base from V and 3 bases from J, with 13 bases between. CDR1 and CDR2 (germline): SGHAT, FQNNGV. The CDR3: CASSLAPRTDYEQYF. The CDR3 DNA is TGTGCCAGCAGCTTAGCCCCAAGGACGGACTACGAGCAGTACTTC.

The gene calls are TRBV5-6 and TRBJ2-3, with 10 nucleotides matching TRBD1. There are 16 residues in the CDR3. V lost 3 bases, J lost 1 base, and 5 bases stayed unmatched. CDR1 SGHDT and CDR2 YYEEEE come from the germline V gene. CDR3 DNA sequence: TGTGCCAGCAGCTACCTCGGACAGGGGGGCACAGATACGCAGTATTTT. Translation gives CASSYLGQGGTDTQYF. Based on the CDR3 plus reference TRBV5-6 and TRBJ2-3, the full variable domain is DAGVTQSPTHLIKTRGQQVTLRCSPKSGHDTVSWYQQALGQGPQFIFQYYEEEERQRGNFPDRFSGHQFPNYSSELNVNALLLGDSALYLCASSYLGQGGTDTQYFGPGTRLTVL.

V is TRBV6-4 and J is TRBJ2-3; D is unresolved. Looked up from germline, CDR1 is MRHNA and CDR2 is SNTAGT. V lost 2 bases and J 2 bases, leaving 5 bases between the germline ends. The CDR3 covers 13 residues. In DNA form, the CDR3 reads TGTGCCAGCAGTGACAGGGCCACAGATACGCAGTATTTT. Encoded protein: CASSDRATDTQYF.

The genes are TRBV7-9 and TRBJ2-7; D perhaps matches TRBD1 (6 bases). Germline V gene lookup returns CDR1 SEHNR and CDR2 FQNEAQ (reference sequence). Between the trimmed V and J ends, which lost 5 bases and 5 bases, there was a span of 13 bases. The CDR3 runs to 13 residues. The CDR3 spells CASSPRTGHEQYF. CDR3 DNA sequence: TGTGCCAGCAGCCCGCGAACAGGGCACGAGCAGTACTTC.

This clone was seen only a few times. The chain has TRBV30 and TRBJ1-5, with D hard to call. CDR3 length: 12 residues. Germline lookup yields CDR1 GTSNPN and CDR2 SVGIG (reference sequence). Trimming removed 1 base at V and 11 bases at J, with 12 bases between. The CDR3 reads CAWSDEGRTQHF. The CDR3 DNA is TGTGCCTGGAGTGACGAGGGTCGCACCCAGCATTTT. The whole variable domain, filled in from reference TRBV30 and TRBJ1-5, reads SQTIHQWPATLVQPVGSPLSLECTVEGTSNPNLYWYRQAAGRGLQLLFYSVGIGQISSEVPQNLSASRPQDRQFILSSKKLLLSDSGFYLCAWSDEGRTQHFGDGTRLSIL.

The chain couples TRBV15 to TRBJ1-1; D not resolved. V lost 4 bases to trimming and J lost 0 bases, with 9 bases between them. The germline gives CDR1 LNHNV, CDR2 YYDKDF (reference sequence). CDR3 size: 14 residues. CDR3 bases: TGTGCCACCAGCACGGCGGACCTGAACACTGAAGCTTTCTTT. Amino acids: CATSTADLNTEAFF. Full variable domain (missing parts from reference TRBV15 and TRBJ1-1): DAMVIQNPRYQVTQFGKPVTLSCSQTLNHNVMYWYQQKSSQAPKLLFHYYDKDFNNEADTPDNFQSRRPNTSFCFLDIRSPGLGDTAMYLCATSTADLNTEAFFGQGTRLTVV.

The CDR3, as DNA: TGCGCCAGCAGCCAAGATAGGGGTTCGGATGGCTACACCTTC. Protein product: CASSQDRGSDGYTF. V usage is TRBV4-1 and J usage is TRBJ1-2; maybe TRBD1 (5 bases). The CDR3 has 14 residues. V lost 0 bases, J lost 6 bases, and 11 bases lay in between. Germline V gives CDR1 MGHRA, CDR2 YSYEKL.

The rearrangement joins TRBV7-2 to TRBJ2-2; D uncertain. Trimming removed 2 bases at V and 0 bases at J, with 10 bases between. There are 16 residues in the CDR3. Germline V gene lookup returns CDR1 SGHTA and CDR2 FQGNSA. The CDR3 sequence: CASSLLGTANTGELFF. The CDR3 coding sequence is TGTGCCAGCAGCTTATTAGGTACAGCGAACACCGGGGAGCTGTTTTTT.

The chain couples TRBV4-3 to TRBJ2-2; TRBD2 agrees at 7 bases. The CDR3 is made up of 16 amino acids. After removal of 2 bases from V and 6 bases from J, the junction contained 9 bases not matched to a gene. Germline V gives CDR1 LGHNA, CDR2 YSLEER. CDR3 nucleotides: TGCGCCAGCAGCCAATCCAGCGGGATGGTAGCCGGGGAGCTGTTTTTT. It is translated as CASSQSSGMVAGELFF.

The V and J genes are TRBV4-2 and TRBJ1-5; TRBD1 is a possible D gene (6 bases). This CDR3 is 14 amino acids long. Trimming removed 1 base at V and 6 bases at J, with 10 bases between. CDR1 is LGHNA and CDR2 is YNFKEQ in the germline V gene. In DNA, the CDR3 is TGTGCCAGCAGCCAAGTAGGGGGGGTTCAGCCCCAGCATTTT. Protein sequence: CASSQVGGVQPQHF.

V is TRBV30 and J is TRBJ2-3; tentative D call: TRBD2 (6 bases). The V gene's germline CDR1 is GTSNPN and CDR2 SVGIG (reference sequence). The CDR3 runs 15 residues. The ends were cut back, 0 bases at V and 3 bases at J, with 13 bases in the middle. CDR3 nucleotides: TGTGCCTGGAGTGTACCCGGGAGAGGGACAGATACGCAGTATTTT. Translation gives CAWSVPGRGTDTQYF. The full variable domain, rest sourced from reference TRBV30 and TRBJ2-3, is SQTIHQWPATLVQPVGSPLSLECTVEGTSNPNLYWYRQAAGRGLQLLFYSVGIGQISSEVPQNLSASRPQDRQFILSSKKLLLSDSGFYLCAWSVPGRGTDTQYFGPGTRLTVL.